These T cell receptor beta chains were read from a single sample in a study of T-cell memory formation after mild COVID-19. One entry per CDR3 protein results from TCRdb running MiXCR on the 5' RACE reads. Of under 250,000 distinct CDR3 sequences in the sample, over 9.5% were seen once. The sequenced sample consisted of PBMCs or a T cell subset sorted from them (not recorded which). The origin of the receptors is a man younger than 35 who had mild COVID-19 (a few samples of this study predate the infection). Cell type and time point are not known. Each CDR3 is given with its conserved first and last residue. The D gene is left open where the match is weak. Expanded clones get a size class; other rows say once, few or many, or leave the size out.

abundance: NA; v_gene: TRBV6-5; d_gene: TRBD1; j_gene: TRBJ2-1; CDR3nt: TGTGCCAGCAGTACCCGGACAGGGAACAATGAGCAGTTCTTC; CDR3aa: CASSTRTGNNEQFF
abundance: NA; v_gene: TRBV2; d_gene: NA; j_gene: TRBJ2-1; CDR3nt: TGTGCCAGCCTGCTAGATTACGATGAGCAGTTCTTC; CDR3aa: CASLLDYDEQFF
abundance: many; v_gene: TRBV7-9; d_gene: NA; j_gene: TRBJ2-1; CDR3nt: TGTGCCAGCAGCTTAGGCGGCAGGGTAAATGAGCAGTTCTTC; CDR3aa: CASSLGGRVNEQFF
abundance: NA; v_gene: TRBV12-3/TRBV12-4; d_gene: NA; j_gene: TRBJ2-3; CDR3nt: TGTGCCAGCAGTTTAAGGGCGACTTCCGAGGGTTTTACTAGCACAGATACGCAGTATTTT; CDR3aa: CASSLRATSEGFTSTDTQYF
abundance: few; v_gene: TRBV3-1; d_gene: TRBD1; j_gene: TRBJ2-5; CDR3nt: TGTGCCAGCAGCCAAAGACAGGGGGAGACCCAGTACTTC; CDR3aa: CASSQRQGETQYF
abundance: NA; v_gene: TRBV20-1; d_gene: NA; j_gene: TRBJ1-5; CDR3nt: TGCAGTGCAAACAGAGCGAATCAGCCCCAGCATTTT; CDR3aa: CSANRANQPQHF
abundance: few; v_gene: TRBV24-1; d_gene: NA; j_gene: TRBJ2-2; CDR3nt: TGTGCCACCAGTGAAGGGGATCCCGGGGAGCTGTTTTTT; CDR3aa: CATSEGDPGELFF
abundance: NA; v_gene: TRBV12-3/TRBV12-4; d_gene: NA; j_gene: TRBJ2-1; CDR3nt: TGTGCCAGCAGTTTCCTGACCATCAGCAATGAGCAGTTCTTC; CDR3aa: CASSFLTISNEQFF
abundance: few; v_gene: TRBV20-1; d_gene: TRBD1; j_gene: TRBJ1-1; CDR3nt: TGCAGTGCGAGCACCGCAGGGGGCCCGAGGACTGAAGCTTTCTTT; CDR3aa: CSASTAGGPRTEAFF
abundance: NA; v_gene: TRBV5-1; d_gene: NA; j_gene: TRBJ1-1; CDR3nt: TGCGCCAGCAGAGACAGGACCGAAGCTTTCTTT; CDR3aa: CASRDRTEAFF
abundance: few; v_gene: TRBV12-3/TRBV12-4; d_gene: NA; j_gene: TRBJ1-1; CDR3nt: TGTGCCAGCAGTCTCGACACTATGAACACTGAAGCTTTCTTT; CDR3aa: CASSLDTMNTEAFF
abundance: NA; v_gene: TRBV29-1; d_gene: NA; j_gene: TRBJ2-3; CDR3nt: TGCAGCGGGCTGCGTAGGGATACGCAGTATTTT; CDR3aa: CSGLRRDTQYF
abundance: many; v_gene: TRBV24-1; d_gene: NA; j_gene: TRBJ2-1; CDR3nt: TGTGCCACCAGTGACCGGGGAGCCAGGTCCTACAATGAGCAGTTCTTC; CDR3aa: CATSDRGARSYNEQFF
abundance: few; v_gene: TRBV20-1; d_gene: NA; j_gene: TRBJ1-2; CDR3nt: TGCAGTGGGGGGCTTATAGGGGACTACACCTTC; CDR3aa: CSGGLIGDYTF
abundance: NA; v_gene: TRBV7-2; d_gene: TRBD1; j_gene: TRBJ2-3; CDR3nt: TGTGCCAGCACAGGACAGGGGGGTCCAGATACGCAGTATTTT; CDR3aa: CASTGQGGPDTQYF
abundance: NA; v_gene: TRBV3-1; d_gene: NA; j_gene: TRBJ1-1; CDR3nt: TGTGCCAGCAGCCAAGGAACTCCTGAAGCTTTCTTT; CDR3aa: CASSQGTPEAFF
abundance: few; v_gene: TRBV29-1; d_gene: NA; j_gene: TRBJ1-1; CDR3nt: TGCAGCGTTGCAGGCCCCGGGTGGTTGAACACTGAAGCTTTCTTT; CDR3aa: CSVAGPGWLNTEAFF
abundance: NA; v_gene: TRBV5-1; d_gene: NA; j_gene: TRBJ2-6; CDR3nt: TGCGCCAGCAGCCAAAGGGTCTCTGGGGCCAACGTCCTGACTTTC; CDR3aa: CASSQRVSGANVLTF
abundance: few; v_gene: TRBV29-1; d_gene: NA; j_gene: TRBJ2-3; CDR3nt: TGCAGCGTCGCAAAAGCCACAGATACGCAGTATTTT; CDR3aa: CSVAKATDTQYF
abundance: few; v_gene: TRBV3-1; d_gene: TRBD2; j_gene: TRBJ2-1; CDR3nt: TGTGCCAGCAGTCTAAGCGGGGGCGGGCAGTTCTTC; CDR3aa: CASSLSGGGQFF
abundance: many; v_gene: TRBV28; d_gene: NA; j_gene: TRBJ2-3; CDR3nt: TGTGCCAGCAGTGAGGACAGAGCTAGCACAGATACGCAGTATTTT; CDR3aa: CASSEDRASTDTQYF
abundance: NA; v_gene: TRBV6-5; d_gene: NA; j_gene: TRBJ1-2; CDR3nt: TGTGCCAGCGGCCAGACAAGGGGACGTCTTGGCTACACCTTC; CDR3aa: CASGQTRGRLGYTF
abundance: NA; v_gene: TRBV6-5; d_gene: TRBD2; j_gene: TRBJ2-3; CDR3nt: TGTGCCAGCACCGCCGGGGGGAGGCAGTATTTT; CDR3aa: CASTAGGRQYF
abundance: NA; v_gene: TRBV7-2; d_gene: NA; j_gene: TRBJ1-1; CDR3nt: TGTGCCAGCAGCTTAGGGGGTTGGGCCTTTGAAGCTTTCTTT; CDR3aa: CASSLGGWAFEAFF
abundance: few; v_gene: TRBV28; d_gene: TRBD1; j_gene: TRBJ1-2; CDR3nt: TGTGCCAGCAGTGCCCCGGGACAGGGGGGAGGCTACACCTTC; CDR3aa: CASSAPGQGGGYTF
abundance: few; v_gene: TRBV3-1; d_gene: NA; j_gene: TRBJ1-4; CDR3nt: TGTGCCAGCAGCCAAGATCGGACGACTAATGAAAAACTGTTTTTT; CDR3aa: CASSQDRTTNEKLFF
abundance: NA; v_gene: TRBV12-3/TRBV12-4; d_gene: NA; j_gene: TRBJ1-5; CDR3nt: TGTTCCAGCAGTCGCAGCGGGACTGCTCAGCCCCAGCATTTT; CDR3aa: CSSSRSGTAQPQHF
abundance: few; v_gene: TRBV6-5; d_gene: NA; j_gene: TRBJ2-2; CDR3nt: TGTGCCAGCAGTTACTCGTCAGGGTTCACCGGGGAGCTGTTTTTT; CDR3aa: CASSYSSGFTGELFF
abundance: NA; v_gene: TRBV20-1; d_gene: TRBD2; j_gene: TRBJ2-1; CDR3nt: TGCAGTGCTAGAGGACCACCCAGCGGGGGTCGCAATGAGCAGTTCTTC; CDR3aa: CSARGPPSGGRNEQFF
abundance: many; v_gene: TRBV7-3; d_gene: TRBD1; j_gene: TRBJ2-3; CDR3nt: TGTGCCAGCAGTTTCACAGGGGGTACGCAGTATTTT; CDR3aa: CASSFTGGTQYF
abundance: many; v_gene: TRBV29-1; d_gene: TRBD1; j_gene: TRBJ2-7; CDR3nt: TGCAGCGTTGAAGGCCCGAACCCAGGGGGAGAGCAGTACTTC; CDR3aa: CSVEGPNPGGEQYF
abundance: few; v_gene: TRBV20-1; d_gene: NA; j_gene: TRBJ1-1; CDR3nt: TGCAGTGCAACTGGGACTCGGCCTATTGCTTTCTTT; CDR3aa: CSATGTRPIAFF
abundance: few; v_gene: TRBV7-3; d_gene: TRBD2; j_gene: TRBJ2-1; CDR3nt: TGTGCCAGCAGCTCTTTAGCGGGGGGGCCCGCTGAGCAGTTCTTC; CDR3aa: CASSSLAGGPAEQFF
abundance: NA; v_gene: TRBV10-3; d_gene: NA; j_gene: TRBJ1-2; CDR3nt: TGTGCCATCAGTGATCAGGAGTTCTATGGCTACACCTTC; CDR3aa: CAISDQEFYGYTF
abundance: NA; v_gene: TRBV20-1; d_gene: NA; j_gene: TRBJ2-3; CDR3nt: TGCAGTGCATCCCATAGTTTCCCAACAGATACGCAGTATTTT; CDR3aa: CSASHSFPTDTQYF
abundance: NA; v_gene: TRBV6-2/TRBV6-3; d_gene: TRBD1; j_gene: TRBJ2-4; CDR3nt: TGTGCCAGCGGACAGGGGGTAATTCAGTACTTC; CDR3aa: CASGQGVIQYF
abundance: NA; v_gene: TRBV3-1; d_gene: TRBD1; j_gene: TRBJ2-1; CDR3nt: TGTGCCAGCAGCCCGTGGACAGGGGGGATCAATGAGCAGTTCTTC; CDR3aa: CASSPWTGGINEQFF
abundance: few; v_gene: TRBV27; d_gene: NA; j_gene: TRBJ2-2; CDR3nt: TGTGCCAGCAGTTTAGCACGGGGTGCCGAGACGGGGGAGCTGTTTTTT; CDR3aa: CASSLARGAETGELFF
abundance: many; v_gene: TRBV12-3/TRBV12-4; d_gene: NA; j_gene: TRBJ2-1; CDR3nt: TGTGCCAGCATCCTGGACGGCGCTTCCTACAATGAGCAGTTCTTC; CDR3aa: CASILDGASYNEQFF
abundance: NA; v_gene: TRBV10-3; d_gene: TRBD1; j_gene: TRBJ2-5; CDR3nt: TGTGCCATCAGTGACGGGACAGGGAAGGAGACCCAGTACTTC; CDR3aa: CAISDGTGKETQYF
abundance: NA; v_gene: TRBV6-5; d_gene: NA; j_gene: TRBJ2-7; CDR3nt: TGTGCCAGCAGCCAGGGACACTTATACGAGCAGTACTTC; CDR3aa: CASSQGHLYEQYF
abundance: few; v_gene: TRBV2; d_gene: NA; j_gene: TRBJ2-7; CDR3nt: TGTGCCAGCAGTGTATCGGGACTGCCGTACGAGCAGTACTTC; CDR3aa: CASSVSGLPYEQYF
abundance: many; v_gene: TRBV7-2; d_gene: NA; j_gene: TRBJ1-6; CDR3nt: TGTGCCAGCAGCCCACTTGGGGCCCATAATTCACCCCTCCACTTT; CDR3aa: CASSPLGAHNSPLHF
abundance: few; v_gene: TRBV6-1; d_gene: NA; j_gene: TRBJ1-1; CDR3nt: TGTGCCAGCAGTGAAGTAGGGATCGGAGGAGCTTTCTTT; CDR3aa: CASSEVGIGGAFF
abundance: few; v_gene: TRBV5-1; d_gene: NA; j_gene: TRBJ1-5; CDR3nt: TGCGCCAGCAGCTTGTATGGAAACAATCAGCCCCAGCATTTT; CDR3aa: CASSLYGNNQPQHF
abundance: many; v_gene: TRBV7-9; d_gene: NA; j_gene: TRBJ1-4; CDR3nt: TGTGCCAGCAGCTTGGCAGGGATTGAAAAACTGTTTTTT; CDR3aa: CASSLAGIEKLFF
abundance: few; v_gene: TRBV12-3/TRBV12-4; d_gene: NA; j_gene: TRBJ1-2; CDR3nt: TGTGCCAGCAGTTTTCTATGGGGCAGCACCCCCTATGGCTACACCTTC; CDR3aa: CASSFLWGSTPYGYTF
abundance: few; v_gene: TRBV12-3/TRBV12-4; d_gene: NA; j_gene: TRBJ1-6; CDR3nt: TGTGCCAGCAGTTCCCTAGGGTATAATTCACCCCTCCACTTT; CDR3aa: CASSSLGYNSPLHF
abundance: NA; v_gene: TRBV2; d_gene: NA; j_gene: TRBJ2-4; CDR3nt: TGTGCCAGCAGTAACGGACCGACCCGGCTGTACTTC; CDR3aa: CASSNGPTRLYF
abundance: few; v_gene: TRBV9; d_gene: TRBD2; j_gene: TRBJ2-5; CDR3nt: TGTGCCAGCAGCGTAGGGGCTAGCGGGGGACTCCAAGAGACCCAGTACTTC; CDR3aa: CASSVGASGGLQETQYF
abundance: many; v_gene: TRBV4-3; d_gene: TRBD1; j_gene: TRBJ1-6; CDR3nt: TGCGCCAGCAGCCAAGATCATGACCGGGACAGGGGTTCACCCCTCCACTTT; CDR3aa: CASSQDHDRDRGSPLHF
abundance: NA; v_gene: TRBV20-1; d_gene: TRBD1; j_gene: TRBJ2-7; CDR3nt: TGCAGTGCTAGCCGGGACAGGGGGCAATACGAGCAGTACTTC; CDR3aa: CSASRDRGQYEQYF
abundance: few; v_gene: TRBV27; d_gene: TRBD2; j_gene: TRBJ2-3; CDR3nt: TGTGCCAGCAGTTTAAGGCGGGGGGGAAGCACAGATACGCAGTATTTT; CDR3aa: CASSLRRGGSTDTQYF
abundance: NA; v_gene: TRBV6-5; d_gene: NA; j_gene: TRBJ2-2; CDR3nt: TGTGCCAGCAGTCCGACAGTACACACCGGGGAGCTGTTTTTT; CDR3aa: CASSPTVHTGELFF
abundance: NA; v_gene: TRBV6-6; d_gene: NA; j_gene: TRBJ2-1; CDR3nt: TGTGCCAGCAGTTACTCCGGGGGACTGCGGAATGAGCAGTTCTTC; CDR3aa: CASSYSGGLRNEQFF
abundance: NA; v_gene: TRBV5-1; d_gene: NA; j_gene: TRBJ2-1; CDR3nt: TGCGCCAGCAGCTTGGGCACGAACAATGAGCAGTTCTTC; CDR3aa: CASSLGTNNEQFF
abundance: NA; v_gene: TRBV19; d_gene: NA; j_gene: TRBJ2-4; CDR3nt: TGTGCCAGTAGTATAGGACTGAGTCAAGCCAAAAACATTCAGTACTTC; CDR3aa: CASSIGLSQAKNIQYF